This TCR beta chain comes out of a study of a mutant IDH1 vaccine in newly diagnosed glioma. Details on this clone: The antigen is unknown. The junction does not match germline at one end; this may be a read error.

Documented time point: week 5, during vaccination. Vaccine doses each comprised 300 ug of mutant IDH1 20-mer peptide, with topical imiquimod. Diagnosis in the donors showed new WHO grade 3 or 4 astrocytomas that were IDH1-mutant and ATRX-lost. Profiling relied on immunoSEQ multiplex PCR, and the TCRdb table lists in-frame clones only, not all of them. The sample lists fewer than 40,000 clones, about 84% seen once, with around 5.9% in the top ten. Germline loops: CDR1 LNHDA, CDR2 SQIVND (reference sequence). The CDR3 is made up of 15 amino acids. The sequences come from PBMCs, collected from a glioma patient whose treatment included an IDH1 peptide vaccine. The chain combines TRBV19 with TRBJ1-4; the D gene is possibly TRBD1 (6 bases). This TCR came from a man between 40 and 49 years old with glioma. The CDR3 spells CAGRPITGYNEKLFF. Here the CDR3 DNA reads TGTGCCGGTAGGCCAATAACAGGGTACAATGAAAAACTGTTTTTT. The complete variable domain, with remaining parts taken from reference TRBV19 and TRBJ1-4, reads DGGITQSPKYLFRKEGQNVTLSCEQNLNHDAMYWYRQDPGQGLRLIYYSQIVNDFQKGDIAEGYSVSREKKESFPLTVTSAQKNPTAFYLCAGRPITGYNEKLFFGSGTQLSVL.